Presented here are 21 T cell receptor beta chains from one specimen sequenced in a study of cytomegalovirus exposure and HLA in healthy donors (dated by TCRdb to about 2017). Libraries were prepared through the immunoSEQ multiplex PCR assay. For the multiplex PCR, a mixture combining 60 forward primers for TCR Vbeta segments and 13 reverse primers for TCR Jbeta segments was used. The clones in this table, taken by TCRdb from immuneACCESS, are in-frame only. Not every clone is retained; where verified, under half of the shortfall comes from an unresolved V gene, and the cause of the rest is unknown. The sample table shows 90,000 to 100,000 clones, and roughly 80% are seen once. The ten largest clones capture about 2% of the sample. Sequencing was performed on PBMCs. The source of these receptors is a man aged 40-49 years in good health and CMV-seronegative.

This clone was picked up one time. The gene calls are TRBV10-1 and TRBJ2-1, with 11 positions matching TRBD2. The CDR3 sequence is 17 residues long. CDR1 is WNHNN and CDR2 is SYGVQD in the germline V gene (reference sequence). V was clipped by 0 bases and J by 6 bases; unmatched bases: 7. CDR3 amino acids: CASSESPLAGGPNEQFF. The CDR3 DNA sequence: TGCGCCAGCAGTGAGTCTCCTTTAGCGGGAGGGCCCAATGAGCAGTTCTTC.

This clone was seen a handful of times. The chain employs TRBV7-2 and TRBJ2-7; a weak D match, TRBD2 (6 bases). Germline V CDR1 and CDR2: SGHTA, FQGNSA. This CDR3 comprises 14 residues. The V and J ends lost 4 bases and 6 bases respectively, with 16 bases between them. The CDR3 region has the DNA TGTGCCAGCAGCTCATGGACGGAGGGCGGCGAGCAGTACTTC. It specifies CASSSWTEGGEQYF.

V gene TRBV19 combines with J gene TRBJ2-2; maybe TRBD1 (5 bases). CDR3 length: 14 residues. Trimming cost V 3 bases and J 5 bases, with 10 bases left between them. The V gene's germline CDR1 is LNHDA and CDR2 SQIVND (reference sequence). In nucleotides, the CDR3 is TGTGCCAGTAGTATTTTTAGGGGTACCGGGGAGCTGTTTTTT. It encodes CASSIFRGTGELFF.

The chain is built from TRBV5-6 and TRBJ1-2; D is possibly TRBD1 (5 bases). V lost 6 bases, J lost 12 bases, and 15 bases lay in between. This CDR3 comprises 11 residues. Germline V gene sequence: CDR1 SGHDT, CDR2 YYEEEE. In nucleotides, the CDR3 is TGTGCCAGCACTCGTAGCGGGGACCACACCTTC. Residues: CASTRSGDHTF.

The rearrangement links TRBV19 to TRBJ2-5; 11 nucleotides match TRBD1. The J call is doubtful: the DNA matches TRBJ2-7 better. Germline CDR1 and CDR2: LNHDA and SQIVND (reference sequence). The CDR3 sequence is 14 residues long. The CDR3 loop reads CASSMGQGVYEQYF. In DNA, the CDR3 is TGTGCCAGTAGTATGGGACAGGGGGTCTACGAGCAGTACTTC.

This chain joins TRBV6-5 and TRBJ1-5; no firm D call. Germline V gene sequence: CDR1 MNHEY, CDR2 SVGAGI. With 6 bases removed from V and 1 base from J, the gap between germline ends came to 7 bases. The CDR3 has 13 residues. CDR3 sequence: CASSRESNQPQHF. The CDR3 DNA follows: TGTGCCAGCAGCCGAGAGAGCAATCAGCCCCAGCATTTT.

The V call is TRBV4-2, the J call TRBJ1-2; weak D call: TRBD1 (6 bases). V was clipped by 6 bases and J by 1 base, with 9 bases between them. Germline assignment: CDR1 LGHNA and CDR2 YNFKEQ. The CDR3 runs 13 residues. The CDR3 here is CASSDRNNYGYTF. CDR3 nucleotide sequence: TGTGCCAGCAGTGACAGGAATAACTATGGCTACACCTTC.

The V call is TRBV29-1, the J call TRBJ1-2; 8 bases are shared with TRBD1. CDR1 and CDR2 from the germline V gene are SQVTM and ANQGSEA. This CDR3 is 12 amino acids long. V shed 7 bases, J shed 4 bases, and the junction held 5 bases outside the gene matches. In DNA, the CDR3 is TGCAGCGGCAGACAGGGGCGCTATGGCTACACCTTC. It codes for CSGRQGRYGYTF.

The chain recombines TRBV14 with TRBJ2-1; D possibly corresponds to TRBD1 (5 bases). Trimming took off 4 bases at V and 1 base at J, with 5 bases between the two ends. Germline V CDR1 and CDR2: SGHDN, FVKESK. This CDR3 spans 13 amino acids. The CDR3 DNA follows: TGTGCCAGCAGCCCAGGGTCCTACAATGAGCAGTTCTTC. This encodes CASSPGSYNEQFF.

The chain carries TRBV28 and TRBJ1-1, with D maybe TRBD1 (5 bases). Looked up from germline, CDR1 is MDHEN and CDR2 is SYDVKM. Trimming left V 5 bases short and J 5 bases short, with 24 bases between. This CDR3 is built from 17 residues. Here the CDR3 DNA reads TGTGCCAGCAGTGGATTAGGGGTGGGGACTCCGGGGACTGAAGCTTTCTTT. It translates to CASSGLGVGTPGTEAFF.

CDR3 region: CASSLALMANTEAFF. The CDR3 nucleotides read TGTGCCAGCAGCTTAGCGCTCATGGCGAACACTGAAGCTTTCTTT. This chain connects TRBV7-9 to TRBJ1-1; the D is unclear. The CDR3 is made up of 15 amino acids. The V and J ends lost 0 bases and 1 base respectively, with 9 bases between them. Germline-derived CDR1 and CDR2 are SEHNR and FQNEAQ (reference sequence).

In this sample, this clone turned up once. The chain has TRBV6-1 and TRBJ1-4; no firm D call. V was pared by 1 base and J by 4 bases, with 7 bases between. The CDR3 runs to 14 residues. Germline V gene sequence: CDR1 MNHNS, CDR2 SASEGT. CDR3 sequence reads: CASSEGAGNEKLFF. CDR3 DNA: TGTGCCAGCAGTGAAGGTGCCGGTAATGAAAAACTGTTTTTT.

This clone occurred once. For the CDR3, the DNA is TGTGCCAGCAGCTTAACGTCCCAGGCGTTCTATGGCTACACCTTC. Encoded protein: CASSLTSQAFYGYTF. This sequence joins TRBV7-3 and TRBJ1-2, with D unclear. CDR1 is SGHTA and CDR2 is FQGTGA in the germline V gene. The CDR3 totals 15 residues. The V gene lost 0 bases and the J gene lost 4 bases, with 12 bases spanning the gap. Using reference TRBV7-3 and TRBJ1-2 for the parts outside the CDR3, the full variable domain is GAGVSQTPSNKVTEKGKYVELRCDPISGHTALYWYRQSLGQGPEFLIYFQGTGAADDSGLPNDRFFAVRPEGSVSTLKIQRTERGDSAVYLCASSLTSQAFYGYTFGSGTRLTVV.

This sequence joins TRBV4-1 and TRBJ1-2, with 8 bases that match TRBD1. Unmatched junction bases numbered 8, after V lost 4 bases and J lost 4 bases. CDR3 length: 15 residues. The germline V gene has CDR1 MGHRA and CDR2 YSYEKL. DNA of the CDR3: TGCGCCAGCAGCCTCATCAGGGACAGGAGCTATGGCTACACCTTC. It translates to CASSLIRDRSYGYTF.

CDR3 protein: CASSLRLAGITGELFF. CDR3 coding DNA: TGTGCCAGCAGCCTAAGACTAGCGGGGATTACCGGGGAGCTGTTTTTT. The chain is built from TRBV5-8 and TRBJ2-2; 11 bases match TRBD2. The CDR3 is 16 amino acids. V lost 4 bases, J lost 5 bases, and 7 bases stayed unmatched. Germline CDR1 reads SGHTS; CDR2 reads YDEGEE.

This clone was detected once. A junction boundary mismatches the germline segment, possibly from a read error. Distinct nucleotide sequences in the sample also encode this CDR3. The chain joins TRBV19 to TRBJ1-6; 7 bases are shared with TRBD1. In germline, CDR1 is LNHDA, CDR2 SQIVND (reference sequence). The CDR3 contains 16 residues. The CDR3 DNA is TGTGCCAGTAGTACAAGCCTGACAGGGTTTAATTCGCCCCTCCACTTT. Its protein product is CASSTSLTGFNSPLHF. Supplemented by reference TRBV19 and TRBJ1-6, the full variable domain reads DGGITQSPKYLFRKEGQNVTLSCEQNLNHDAMYWYRQDPGQGLRLIYYSQIVNDFQKGDIAEGYSVSREKKESFPLTVTSAQKNPTAFYLCASSTSLTGFNSPLHFGNGTRLTVT.

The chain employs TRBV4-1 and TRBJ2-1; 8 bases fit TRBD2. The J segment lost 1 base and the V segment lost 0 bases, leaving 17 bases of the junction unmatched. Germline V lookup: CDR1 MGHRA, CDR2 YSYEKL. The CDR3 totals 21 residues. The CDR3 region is CASSQDRSGGLITISYNEQFF. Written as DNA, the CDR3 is TGCGCCAGCAGCCAAGATAGGAGCGGGGGACTCATCACGATATCCTACAATGAGCAGTTCTTC.

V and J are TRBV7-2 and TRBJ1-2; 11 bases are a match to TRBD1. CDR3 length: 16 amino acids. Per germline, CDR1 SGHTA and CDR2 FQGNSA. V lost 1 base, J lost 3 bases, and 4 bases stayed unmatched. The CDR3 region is CASSLVGQGVDYGYTF. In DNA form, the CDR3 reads TGTGCCAGCAGCTTAGTGGGACAGGGGGTAGACTATGGCTACACCTTC.

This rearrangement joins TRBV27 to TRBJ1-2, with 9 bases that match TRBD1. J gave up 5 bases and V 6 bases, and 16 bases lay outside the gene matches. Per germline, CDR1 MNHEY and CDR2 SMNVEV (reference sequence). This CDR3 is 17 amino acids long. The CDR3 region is CASRSGQGRPRKYGYTF. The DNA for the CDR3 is TGTGCCAGCAGATCCGGACAGGGGAGACCCCGGAAATATGGCTACACCTTC.

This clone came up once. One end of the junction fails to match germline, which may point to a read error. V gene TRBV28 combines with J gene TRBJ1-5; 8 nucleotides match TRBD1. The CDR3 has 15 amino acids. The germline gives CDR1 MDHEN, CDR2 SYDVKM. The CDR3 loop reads CASRTGGGSTQPQHF. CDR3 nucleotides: TGTGCCAGCAGAACAGGGGGGGGGAGCACTCAGCCCCAGCATTTT.

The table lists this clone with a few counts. CDR3 in amino acids: CASSLQGATDSPLHF. Here the CDR3 DNA reads TGTGCCAGCAGCTTACAGGGGGCGACGGATTCACCCCTCCACTTT. V and J are TRBV7-2 and TRBJ1-6, with 8 bases aligning to TRBD1. Germline V lookup: CDR1 SGHTA, CDR2 FQGNSA. Trimming took 2 bases from V and 8 from J; bases not matched to a gene: 5. The CDR3 has 15 amino acids.